Listed below are T cell receptor beta chains from one sample, sequenced in a study of cytomegalovirus exposure and HLA in healthy donors. Assay: immunoSEQ multiplex PCR; the TCRdb copy retains only in-frame clones and omits some. Among 95,000 to 150,000 clones listed, about 80% were seen once. Sequencing used PBMCs. These receptor sequences come from a man aged 25 to 45 in good health and CMV-seronegative. CDR3s include the opening cysteine and the closing phenylalanine or tryptophan. The D gene is left open where the match is weak. Clone size is stated in some rows and not others, as once, few, many or a class when expanded.

size | J | D | V | DNA | CDR3
. | TRBJ2-5 | TRBD2 | TRBV5-1 | TGCGCCAGCAGCCCCGAGCGGGGACCTCAAGAGACCCAGTACTTC | CASSPERGPQETQYF
. | TRBJ2-7 | TRBD2 | TRBV11-2 | TGTGCCAGCAGCCGGGGACTAGCGGTTGAGCAGTACTTC | CASSRGLAVEQYF
. | TRBJ2-3 | . | TRBV30 | TGTGCCTTGGACGCGGGTACGCAGTATTTT | CALDAGTQYF
. | TRBJ2-1 | TRBD2 | TRBV6-4 | TGTGCCAGCAGTGGCGGGTCCGGGGGGGCCCCTTACAATGAGCAGTTCTTC | CASSGGSGGAPYNEQFF
. | TRBJ2-5 | . | TRBV19 | TGTGCCAGTAGCCAGCGGACTGAGACCCAGTACTTC | CASSQRTETQYF
. | TRBJ2-3 | TRBD1 | TRBV5-1 | TGCGCCAGCAGCCCTGGGACAGACCCAGATACGCAGTATTTT | CASSPGTDPDTQYF
. | TRBJ2-3 | TRBD2 | TRBV20-1 | TGCAGTTGGACTAGCCCAGATACGCAGTATTTT | CSWTSPDTQYF
once | TRBJ2-7 | TRBD1 | TRBV4-1 | TGCGCCAGCAGCCAAGATGGGACAGCCCTCTACGAGCAGTACTTC | CASSQDGTALYEQYF
. | TRBJ2-3 | . | TRBV2 | TGTGCCAGCAGAGACCGGGGGAGCACAGATACGCAGTATTTT | CASRDRGSTDTQYF
. | TRBJ1-2 | . | TRBV5-1 | TGCGCCAGCACAGGCCCCTACTCTAACTATGGCTACACCTTC | CASTGPYSNYGYTF
once | TRBJ1-2 | TRBD1 | TRBV15 | TGTGCCACACGCGACAGGGCCCATGGCTACACCTTC | CATRDRAHGYTF
. | TRBJ2-3 | TRBD2 | TRBV5-4 | TGTGCCAGCAGCTTGGGAGTACAAAAGCGGGGGATAGATACGCAGTATTTT | CASSLGVQKRGIDTQYF
. | TRBJ1-6 | . | TRBV7-2 | TGTGCCAGCAGCTTAGCCAGGACTGGATATTCACCCCTCCACTTT | CASSLARTGYSPLHF
. | TRBJ1-2 | TRBD1 | TRBV5-6 | TGTGCCAGCAGTTTTCGAGGGCAGGGGGCTTCTGGCTACACCTTC | CASSFRGQGASGYTF
. | TRBJ1-1 | . | TRBV19 | TGTGCCAGTAGATGGGGGTGGGGGGGCAACACTGAAGCTTTCTTT | CASRWGWGGNTEAFF
. | TRBJ1-2 | TRBD1 | TRBV5-4 | TGTGCCAGCAGCGTTGACAGGGGTGGTGGCTACACCTTC | CASSVDRGGGYTF
. | TRBJ2-2 | TRBD1 | TRBV4-3 | TGCGCCAGCAGCCATATTAGGACCGGGACAGGGGTGGCCGGGGAGCTGTTTTTT | CASSHIRTGTGVAGELFF
. | TRBJ1-3 | . | TRBV7-2 | TGTGCCAGCAGCTCCGACAGGTATAACACCATATATTTT | CASSSDRYNTIYF
. | TRBJ2-7 | TRBD1 | TRBV7-9 | TGTGCCAGCAGCTCCGGGACAGGGGGCATCAACGAGCAGTACTTC | CASSSGTGGINEQYF
. | TRBJ1-2 | . | TRBV7-9 | TGTGCCAGCAGCCTCACAGATGGCTACACCTTC | CASSLTDGYTF
. | TRBJ1-1 | . | TRBV28 | TGTGCCAGCAGTTCTATCGGGGGAAACACTGAAGCTTTCTTT | CASSSIGGNTEAFF
. | TRBJ1-5 | . | TRBV29-1 | TGCAGCGTTAAGGGTGAGGGAAGTCAGCCCCAGCATTTT | CSVKGEGSQPQHF
. | TRBJ1-2 | TRBD1 | TRBV18 | TGTGCCAGCTCACCGAGTACAGGGGAGGATGGCTACACCTTC | CASSPSTGEDGYTF
. | TRBJ2-7 | TRBD2 | TRBV9 | TGTGCCAGCAGCGAGGGACTAGCGGCCTACGAGCAGTACTTC | CASSEGLAAYEQYF
. | TRBJ2-7 | . | TRBV6-1 | TGTGCCAGCAGACCAGACCGGAGCATATCCTACGAGCAGTACTTC | CASRPDRSISYEQYF
. | TRBJ1-1 | TRBD1 | TRBV11-2 | TGTGCCAGCAGCCTGACGGACAGGGTTTACCCTGAAGCTTTCTTT | CASSLTDRVYPEAFF
. | TRBJ2-7 | . | TRBV27 | TGTGCCAGCATGGCACGCGGCTACGAGCAGTACTTC | CASMARGYEQYF
. | TRBJ1-3 | . | TRBV6-5 | TGTGCCAGCTCCCCGGTTATCTCTGGAAACACCATATATTTT | CASSPVISGNTIYF
. | TRBJ1-5 | . | TRBV28 | TGTGCCAGCAGTTTCCCCTCCGGTCAGCCCCAGCATTTT | CASSFPSGQPQHF
. | TRBJ2-7 | TRBD2 | TRBV30 | TGTGCCTGGAGTGTAGCCGGGGGGAGCGCGTACGAGCAGTACTTC | CAWSVAGGSAYEQYF
few | TRBJ1-6 | TRBD1 | TRBV6-1 | TGTGCCAGCAGTGAGTCCACAGGGGGCGCTTATTCACCCCTCCACTTT | CASSESTGGAYSPLHF
. | TRBJ1-5 | . | TRBV7-2 | TGTGCCAGCAGCTTAGGGAGGGATCAGGGGCCCCAGCATTTT | CASSLGRDQGPQHF
. | TRBJ2-3 | TRBD2 | TRBV2 | TGTGCCAGCAAGGGGCTAGCGGGGCGGACAGATACGCAGTATTTT | CASKGLAGRTDTQYF
few | TRBJ2-1 | TRBD2 | TRBV5-4 | TGTGCCAGCAGCTTGGCTACTAGCGGGATCAACAATGAGCAGTTCTTC | CASSLATSGINNEQFF
. | TRBJ2-5 | . | TRBV10-1 | TGCGCCAGCAGTGCCAGCGGAGGGGAAGAGACCCAGTACTTC | CASSASGGEETQYF
. | TRBJ2-3 | . | TRBV27 | TGTGCCAGCAGTTTCTTTAGCCCAGATACGCAGTATTTT | CASSFFSPDTQYF
once | TRBJ1-1 | . | TRBV20-1 | TGCAGTGAGGGTCGGGGCACTGAAGCTTTCTTT | CSEGRGTEAFF
. | TRBJ2-1 | . | TRBV6-5 | TGTGCCAGCAGCGCTGGGCGGGTGACCTACAATGAGCAGTTCTTC | CASSAGRVTYNEQFF
. | TRBJ2-4 | . | TRBV4-2 | TGTGCCAGCAGCCAAGGGGGCCAGGTGGCCAAAAACATTCAGTACTTC | CASSQGGQVAKNIQYF
few | TRBJ2-5 | . | TRBV14 | TGTGCCAGCAGTAGGAGCGGTAAAGAGACCCAGTACTTC | CASSRSGKETQYF
. | TRBJ2-7 | . | TRBV20-1 | TGCAGTGCTACACAAGGAGGGGTGCAGTACTTC | CSATQGGVQYF
. | TRBJ2-2 | . | TRBV6-1 | TGTGCCAGCAGTGAAGAATACTCCGCCGGGGAGCTGTTTTTT | CASSEEYSAGELFF
. | TRBJ2-7 | TRBD1 | TRBV10-3 | TGTGCCATCAGTGAGTCGACAGGGGGTACCTACGAGCAGTACTTC | CAISESTGGTYEQYF
few | TRBJ1-1 | TRBD1 | TRBV5-4 | TGTGCCAGCAGCCATCAACAGGGGCGCGATTCTGAAGCTTTCTTT | CASSHQQGRDSEAFF
. | TRBJ1-4 | . | TRBV10-3 | TGTGCCATCGGGGGGGGGAAGACTAATGAAAAACTGTTTTTT | CAIGGGKTNEKLFF
. | TRBJ2-1 | TRBD1 | TRBV2 | TGTGCCAGCAGTGGGAACAGGGGGACTGAGCAGTTCTTC | CASSGNRGTEQFF
. | TRBJ1-5 | . | TRBV29-1 | TGCAGCGCTATAGGGGATTCCCAGCCCCAGCATTTT | CSAIGDSQPQHF
. | TRBJ1-1 | . | TRBV4-2 | TGTGCCAGCAGCCAAGAACCTCAGGACACTGAAGCTTTCTTT | CASSQEPQDTEAFF
. | TRBJ2-7 | . | TRBV7-9 | TGTGCCAGCAGCTTTACAGGGTCGGTCTACGAGCAGTACTTC | CASSFTGSVYEQYF
. | TRBJ2-1 | . | TRBV27 | TGTGCCAGCAGTTTGGGGCGGGATGACCCCTACAATGAGCAGTTCTTC | CASSLGRDDPYNEQFF